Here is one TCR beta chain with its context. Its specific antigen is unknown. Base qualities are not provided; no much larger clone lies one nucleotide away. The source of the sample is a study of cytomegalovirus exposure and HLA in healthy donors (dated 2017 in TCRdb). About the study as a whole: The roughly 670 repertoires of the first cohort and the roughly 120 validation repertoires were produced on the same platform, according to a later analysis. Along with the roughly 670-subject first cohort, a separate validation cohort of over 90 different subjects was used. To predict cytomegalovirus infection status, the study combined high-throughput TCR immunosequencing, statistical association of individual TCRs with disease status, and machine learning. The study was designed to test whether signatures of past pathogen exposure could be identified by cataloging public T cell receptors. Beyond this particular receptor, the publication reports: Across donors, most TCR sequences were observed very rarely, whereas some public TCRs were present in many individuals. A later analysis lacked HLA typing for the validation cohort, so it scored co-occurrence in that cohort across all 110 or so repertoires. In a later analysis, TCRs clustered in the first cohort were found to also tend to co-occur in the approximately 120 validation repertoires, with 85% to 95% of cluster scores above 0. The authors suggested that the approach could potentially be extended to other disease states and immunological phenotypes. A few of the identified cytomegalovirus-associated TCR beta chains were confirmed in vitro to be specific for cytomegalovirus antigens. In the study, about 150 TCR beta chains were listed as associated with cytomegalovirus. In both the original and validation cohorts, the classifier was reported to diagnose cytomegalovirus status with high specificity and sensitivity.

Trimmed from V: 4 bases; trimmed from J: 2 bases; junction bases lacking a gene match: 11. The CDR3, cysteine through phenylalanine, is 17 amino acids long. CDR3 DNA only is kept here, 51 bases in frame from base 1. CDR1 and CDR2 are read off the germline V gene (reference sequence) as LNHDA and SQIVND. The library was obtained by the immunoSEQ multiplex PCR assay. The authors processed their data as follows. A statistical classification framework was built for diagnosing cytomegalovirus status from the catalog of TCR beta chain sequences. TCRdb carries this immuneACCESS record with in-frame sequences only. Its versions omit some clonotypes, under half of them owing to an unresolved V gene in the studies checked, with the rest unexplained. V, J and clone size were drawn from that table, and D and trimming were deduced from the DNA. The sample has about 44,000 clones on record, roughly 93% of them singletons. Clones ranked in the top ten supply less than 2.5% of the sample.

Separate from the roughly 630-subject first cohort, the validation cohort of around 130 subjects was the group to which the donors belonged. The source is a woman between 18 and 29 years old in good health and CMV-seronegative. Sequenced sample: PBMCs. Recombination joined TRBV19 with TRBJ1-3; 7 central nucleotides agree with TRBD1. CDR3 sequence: CASSSYLQGTAGNTIYF. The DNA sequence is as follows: TGTGCCAGTAGTAGTTATCTTCAAGGGACAGCTGGAAACACCATATATTTT.